This T cell receptor (beta chain) derives from a study of blood T cell repertoires in COVID-19 (dated by TCRdb to the early 2020s). Notes on the research overall: Samples covering the acute and convalescent phases of COVID-19 were provided by collaborators in the United States, Italy and Spain. The material from the prospective study consisted of cDNA or gDNA derived from T cells, B-cell-depleted T cells, or PBMCs. Subjects who had been exposed to COVID-19, were actively infected with it, or had recovered from it provided the deeply sampled blood TCRbeta repertoires that made up the dataset. A freely available public database, intended as a resource for researchers studying the immune response to SARS-CoV-2, is where the repertoires were released. Samples were obtained from the ongoing ImmuneRACE study (first 160 participants) and from over 1,000 subjects provided by 6 global collaborators. Nearly every sample came with metadata listing a de-identified subject ID, COVID-19 status, age in years and sex. Where HLA class I and class II types were available, the types were taken from metadata supplied by the sample provider, not from assay-based typing. What the study reported, not specific to this receptor: Clinical and demographic metadata were provided uncurated, with the amount varying by source and participant.

Collaborating institutions collected whole blood in K2EDTA tubes following their own protocols. For TCRbeta analysis, collaborators shipped samples as frozen whole blood, isolated PBMCs, or DNA extracted from either of those sample types. As regards this clone: This clone's antigen is unknown. The input lacks base qualities; no much larger clone sits a single base away.

In the germline V gene (reference sequence), CDR1 corresponds to GTSNPN and CDR2 to SVGIG. V ends up 3 bases short and J 1 base short, with an unmatched junction base count of 6. From its cysteine to its phenylalanine, the CDR3 spans 15 amino acids. The DNA shown is the 45-base CDR3, in frame from base 1. TCRbeta CDR3 regions were amplified from genomic DNA by means of the immunoSEQ Assay, a bias-controlled multiplex PCR. Per the original workflow: Within the assay, amplification of reference gene primers was used to estimate how many nucleated cells each sample contained. To quantify the absolute abundance of each unique TCRbeta CDR3 rearrangement, sequence reads were collapsed and filtered. For each sample, productive Simpson clonality was calculated as the square root of Simpson's diversity index over productive rearrangements. TCRdb retrieved this table from immuneACCESS and kept in-frame rearrangements only. Not all clones are present; in checked studies, unresolved V genes account for under half, and no reason is known for the remainder. V and J calls and clone size follow that table, whereas D and trimming were derived from the DNA. This sample comprises around 300,000 clones, around 87% of them detected only once. The ten most abundant clones make up approximately 4% of the sample.

The sequence is built from TRBV30 and TRBJ1-1; 9 bases in the junction line up with TRBD1. The sequencing sample was made of peripheral blood. The receptor's source is a woman in her 50s with active or convalescent COVID-19. The DNA sequence reads TGTGCCTGGAGAATGGGACAGGGAGGGAACACTGAAGCTTTCTTT. Its protein is CAWRMGQGGNTEAFF.